The 27 T cell receptor beta chains below were found in one sample sequenced in a study of identical twins. TCRdb re-called the 5' RACE reads through MiXCR, storing one row per CDR3 protein. The table includes 650,000 to 800,000 distinct CDR3 sequences, over 8.5% detected once. The same data also contributed to another study, on yellow fever vaccine responses in identical twins.

The sample comprised PBMCs. Receptor source: a woman aged 18-29 years in good health.

The V and J genes are TRBV29-1 and TRBJ2-7, with D maybe TRBD2 (5 bases). Trimming removed 4 bases at V and 5 bases at J, with 18 bases between. This CDR3 is built from 14 residues. Germline CDR1 and CDR2: SQVTM and ANQGSEA. CDR3 amino acids: CSVASGVLMDEQYF. Written as DNA, the CDR3 is TGCAGCGTTGCCAGCGGAGTCCTCATGGACGAGCAGTACTTC.

In this sample, this clonotype turned up a few times. The V and J genes are TRBV25-1 and TRBJ2-7, with TRBD2 matching 9 bases. Germline lookup yields CDR1 MGHDK and CDR2 SYGVNS. Unmatched junction bases numbered 2, after V lost 8 bases and J lost 0 bases. The CDR3 length is 13 residues. As DNA, the CDR3 is TGTGCCAGCGGTAGCGGGGGCTCCTACGAGCAGTACTTC. It yields the protein CASGSGGSYEQYF.

This clonotype has only a few counts. The chain links TRBV6-1 to TRBJ2-3; D may be TRBD2 (6 bases). Germline assignment: CDR1 MNHNS and CDR2 SASEGT. The CDR3 is 14 amino acids. Deletions cut 10 bases from V and 0 bases from J, with 14 bases between. The CDR3 spells CATQSGGSTDTQYF. As DNA, the CDR3 is TGTGCCACCCAGAGTGGGGGGAGCACAGATACGCAGTATTTT.

This chain connects TRBV6-2 or TRBV6-3 to TRBJ2-7; D is perhaps TRBD2 (5 bases). The ends were cut back, 2 bases at V and 9 bases at J, with 20 bases in the middle. CDR3 size: 15 residues. CDR1 and CDR2 (germline): MNHEY, SVGEGT. CDR3 sequence: CASSYGDGFYEGQYF. The CDR3 DNA reads as TGTGCCAGCAGTTACGGCGACGGATTCTACGAGGGGCAGTACTTC.

At least ten counts were recorded for this clonotype. The chain joins TRBV20-1 to TRBJ2-2; 7 nucleotides align to TRBD1. The germline V gene encodes CDR1 DFQATT and CDR2 SNEGSKA (reference sequence). CDR3 size: 13 residues. Unmatched junction bases numbered 0, after V lost 5 bases and J lost 0 bases. The CDR3 DNA follows: TGCAGTGCTCAGGGGGCGAACACCGGGGAGCTGTTTTTT. This encodes CSAQGANTGELFF.

This clonotype was found a few times. V gene TRBV2 combines with J gene TRBJ1-1; maybe TRBD1 (5 bases). The CDR3 is 12 amino acids. The V gene lost 5 bases and the J gene lost 6 bases, with 10 bases spanning the gap. The germline gives CDR1 SNHLY, CDR2 FYNNEI. CDR3 DNA sequence: TGTGCCAGCAGTCCAGGGATATCTGAAGCTTTCTTT. Its protein product is CASSPGISEAFF.

This clonotype was detected a few times. V and J are TRBV5-1 and TRBJ1-1, with D possibly TRBD1 on 6 matching bases. V was trimmed by 2 bases and J by 1 base, leaving 9 bases between them. Germline CDR1 is SGHRS and CDR2 is YFSETQ. The CDR3 is 14 residues long. CDR3 nucleotides: TGCGCCAGCAGCTTTGGACAGCCGAACACTGAAGCTTTCTTT. This gives the protein CASSFGQPNTEAFF.

This clonotype was picked up a small number of times. The chain employs TRBV5-1 and TRBJ2-7, with D possibly TRBD1 on 6 matching bases. CDR1 is SGHRS, CDR2 YFSETQ, per germline. V lost 4 bases, J lost 0 bases, and 11 bases lay in between. The CDR3 contains 14 residues. The CDR3 DNA is TGCGCCAGCAGCGCGGACAGCAGCTCCTACGAGCAGTACTTC. This codes for CASSADSSSYEQYF.

This clonotype occurred many times. This chain links TRBV15 with TRBJ2-3; D gene unclear. The length of the CDR3 is 13 residues. The germline CDR1 and CDR2 sequences are LNHNV and YYDKDF (reference sequence). V lost 1 base and J lost 5, with 7 bases in between. The CDR3 reads CATSRGLGDTQYF. CDR3 nucleotides: TGTGCCACCAGCAGAGGGCTAGGAGATACGCAGTATTTT.

CDR3 in amino acids: CASSLSGSPNYEQYF. The CDR3, as DNA: TGTGCCAGCAGCTTAAGCGGGAGCCCGAACTACGAGCAGTACTTC. This chain connects TRBV7-2 to TRBJ2-7; 8 bases align to TRBD2. With V trimmed by 2 bases and J by 3 bases, 6 bases remained unmatched. The CDR3 spans 15 residues. Germline V gene data show CDR1 as SGHTA and CDR2 as FQGNSA.

This clonotype showed up many times. V is TRBV4-1 and J is TRBJ2-3; D not resolved. The CDR3 is 14 residues long. CDR1 and CDR2 (germline): MGHRA, YSYEKL. Trimming left V 3 bases short and J 2 bases short, with 9 bases between. Here the CDR3 reads CASSQQSDTDTQYF. The CDR3 region has the DNA TGCGCCAGCAGCCAGCAGTCTGACACAGATACGCAGTATTTT.

This clonotype has only a few counts. This chain connects TRBV28 to TRBJ2-5, with 9 bases lining up with TRBD1. V trimming: 7 bases; J trimming: 5 bases; junction bases outside the gene matches: 8. This CDR3 has 14 residues. The germline V gene has CDR1 MDHEN and CDR2 SYDVKM. Here the CDR3 DNA reads TGTGCCAGCAACGGACAGGGGTATTCGGAGACCCAGTACTTC. This gives the protein CASNGQGYSETQYF.

The V and J genes are TRBV19 and TRBJ2-7, with 8 bases aligning to TRBD1. Trimming at V came to 8 bases and at J to 1 base, leaving 10 bases not matched to a gene. The length of the CDR3 is 15 residues. Per the germline V gene, CDR1 is LNHDA and CDR2 is SQIVND (reference sequence). The CDR3, as DNA: TGTGCCAGTTCCGGGACAGGAATGTATTCCTACGAGCAGTACTTC. Protein: CASSGTGMYSYEQYF.

The chain uses TRBV19 and TRBJ1-1; 7 nucleotides align to TRBD1. The CDR3 length is 11 residues. J lost 9 bases, V lost 7 bases, and 5 bases had no gene match. The germline V gene has CDR1 LNHDA and CDR2 SQIVND (reference sequence). The CDR3 DNA is TGTGCCAGTATGGTGACAGGGAAAGCTTTCTTT. This codes for CASMVTGKAFF.

This clonotype was seen a few times. One end of the junction fails to match germline, which may point to a read error. The V gene is TRBV20-1, the J gene TRBJ1-1, with a possible D match to TRBD1 (5 bases). CDR1 is DFQATT and CDR2 is SNEGSKA in the germline V gene (reference sequence). This CDR3 has 12 residues. CDR3 DNA: TGCAGCGCTAAGGCGGACAAGACTGAAGCTTTCTTT. It specifies CSAKADKTEAFF.

This clonotype has more than one count but fewer than ten. The rearrangement links TRBV6-5 to TRBJ1-2; possible D gene TRBD1, 5 bases. In germline, CDR1 is MNHEY, CDR2 SVGAGI. The CDR3 consists of 15 residues. Trimming cost V 0 bases and J 8 bases, with 16 bases left between them. The CDR3 sequence is CASSYSDGTGEGYTF. The CDR3 coding sequence is TGTGCCAGCAGTTACTCTGATGGGACCGGAGAAGGCTACACCTTC.

The chain carries TRBV19 and TRBJ1-1; TRBD1 is a possible D gene (6 bases). This CDR3 is 14 amino acids long. Germline V lookup: CDR1 LNHDA, CDR2 SQIVND (reference sequence). The V and J ends lost 4 bases and 0 bases respectively, with 9 bases between them. For the CDR3, the DNA is TGTGCCAGTAGTAAGGACAGCTTGAACACTGAAGCTTTCTTT. Protein: CASSKDSLNTEAFF.

This clonotype was found many times. This chain uses TRBV6-4 with TRBJ2-3; D gene unclear. Per germline, CDR1 MRHNA and CDR2 SNTAGT. The CDR3 totals 13 residues. The V end was cut by 4 bases, the J end by 0 bases, with 5 bases between. The CDR3 nucleotides read TGTGCCAGCAGTGCGGCTAGCACAGATACGCAGTATTTT. Translation gives CASSAASTDTQYF.

The chain is built from TRBV7-2 and TRBJ2-7; 8 bases agree with TRBD2. This CDR3 region has 16 residues. V lost 2 bases to trimming and J lost 2 bases; unmatched junction nucleotides: 8. CDR1 SGHTA and CDR2 FQGNSA come from the germline V gene. CDR3 in DNA: TGTGCCAGCAGCTTATGGAGCCTAGCGGGCACCTACGAGCAGTACTTC. As protein: CASSLWSLAGTYEQYF.

There are many counts of this clonotype. The chain links TRBV6-1 to TRBJ1-1; 9 bases fit TRBD1. Germline values: CDR1 MNHNS, CDR2 SASEGT. Unmatched junction bases numbered 18, after V lost 5 bases and J lost 5 bases. The CDR3 runs to 18 residues. The CDR3 loop is CASSPPLTGGSLETEAFF. DNA for the CDR3: TGTGCCAGCAGTCCCCCCCTTACAGGGGGCAGTTTGGAAACTGAAGCTTTCTTT.

This clonotype was recorded at least ten times. The chain is built from TRBV29-1 and TRBJ2-1; the D gene could be TRBD1 or TRBD2 (6 bases each). V lost 4 bases and J 0 bases, leaving 10 bases between the germline ends. CDR1 and CDR2 from the germline V gene are SQVTM and ANQGSEA. This CDR3 is built from 14 residues. The CDR3 nucleotides read TGCAGCGTTGTCAAGGGGGGCTCCTACAATGAGCAGTTCTTC. Encoded protein: CSVVKGGSYNEQFF.

The table lists this clonotype with many counts. The chain employs TRBV6-1 and TRBJ2-1; 8 nucleotides match TRBD2. The germline V gene encodes CDR1 MNHNS and CDR2 SASEGT. The junction had 13 bases not matched to a gene; V was cut back by 6 bases and J by 3 bases. This CDR3 contains 17 residues. Here the CDR3 reads CASRLLRSGASYNEQFF. The CDR3 nucleotides are TGTGCCAGCAGACTCTTACGTAGCGGGGCAAGCTACAATGAGCAGTTCTTC.

This clonotype was picked up a small number of times. An end of the junction differs from the germline gene, which may be a read error. The chain joins TRBV7-6 to TRBJ2-1; 14 bases align to TRBD2. From germline, CDR1 is SGHVS and CDR2 FNYEAQ. CDR3 length equals 24 residues. The CDR3 here is CASRLVGQGATWTSGGPSYNEQFF. Here the CDR3 DNA reads TGTGCCAGCAGATTAGTCGGGCAGGGGGCGACCTGGACTAGCGGGGGGCCCTCCTACAATGAGCAGTTCTTC.

The chain links TRBV2 to TRBJ2-7; D assignment may be TRBD1 or TRBD2 (5 bases each). Trimming pared 5 bases from V and 6 bases from J, leaving 17 bases between. The germline V gene encodes CDR1 SNHLY and CDR2 FYNNEI. The length of the CDR3 is 14 residues. DNA of the CDR3: TGTGCCAGCAGTCCGGGACGGCTTAGATTCGAGCAGTACTTC. Its translation is CASSPGRLRFEQYF.

The table lists this clonotype with many counts. The rearrangement links TRBV20-1 to TRBJ1-5; D is undetermined. CDR3 length: 17 residues. V was shortened by 0 bases and J by 0 bases, with 15 bases between the two germline ends. The germline V gene encodes CDR1 DFQATT and CDR2 SNEGSKA (reference sequence). The CDR3 sequence is CSARDQRGLYSNQPQHF. In nucleotides, the CDR3 is TGCAGTGCTAGAGATCAACGAGGGCTGTATAGCAATCAGCCCCAGCATTTT.

The V and J genes are TRBV19 and TRBJ2-6; unclear D gene. The V and J ends lost 3 bases and 0 bases respectively, with 12 bases between them. Germline loops: CDR1 LNHDA, CDR2 SQIVND (reference sequence). CDR3 length: 17 residues. The CDR3 protein is CASSIGRRGSGANVLTF. CDR3 coding DNA: TGTGCCAGTAGTATTGGCCGTCGCGGCTCTGGGGCCAACGTCCTGACTTTC.

The chain carries TRBV7-9 and TRBJ1-5, with D perhaps matching TRBD1 (5 bases). The CDR3 is made up of 15 amino acids. The V gene's germline CDR1 is SEHNR and CDR2 FQNEAQ (reference sequence). Trimming took off 4 bases at V and 2 bases at J, with 12 bases between the two ends. Written as DNA, the CDR3 is TGTGCCAGCAGCTCTGGACAAGACCGCAATCAGCCCCAGCATTTT. This encodes CASSSGQDRNQPQHF.